The present TCR beta chain was sequenced within a study of graft-versus-host responses after intestinal transplantation (dated by TCRdb to about 2021). A note on the overall study: Recipients received multivisceral, liver-intestinal, or isolated intestinal transplants. Every recipient was given anti-thymocyte globulin induction, followed by approximately 3 years of maintenance tacrolimus and steroids. After intestinal transplantation, graft-versus-host and host-versus-graft alloreactive T cell clones in the graft, circulation and bone marrow were tracked using bulk TCR-beta CDR3 sequencing. Alloreactive clones were identified by sequencing pre-transplant mixed lymphocyte reaction products and comparing these products with unstimulated pre-transplant donor and recipient T cells. The cohort enrolled some 25 intestinal transplant recipients including one retransplant, and a few patients lacking pretransplant specimens were excluded. Donor T cell macrochimerism was defined as a peak of at least 4% donor T cells among recipient peripheral blood mononuclear cells. Instead of going to the commercial service, samples from three later patients were sequenced in-house on an Illumina MiSeq and processed with MiXCR.

Including cysteine and phenylalanine, the CDR3 has 13 amino acids. Left in the record is the CDR3 DNA by itself, 39 bases read in frame from the first base. Reading the germline V gene (reference sequence) gives CDR1 LNHDA and CDR2 SQIVND. The junction shows trimming of 8 bases on V and 4 bases on J, plus 13 bases between the germline ends. Points on this clone: The antigen this receptor binds is unknown. No clone much larger than this one lies a single base away; base qualities are absent.

What the work shows at the level of the full study, not this receptor alone: The relatively low number and heterogeneity of intestinal transplant patients limited the conclusions. GvH clones turned up in recipient bone marrow, with some appearing earlier in ileal mucosa or blood, a pattern consistent with an intestinal mucosal origin. Patients with donor T cell macrochimerism had high GvH to HvG T cell clonal ratios in their allografts. Early after transplant, peak levels of circulating GvH clones were associated with declines in HvG clones.

Libraries were built with the immunoSEQ multiplex PCR assay. For most patients, genomic DNA was isolated with the Qiagen DNeasy Blood and Tissue Kit and sent frozen to Adaptive Biotechnologies for TCR sequencing. High-throughput TCR-beta CDR3 sequencing of genomic DNA from most patients was performed by Adaptive Biotechnologies. In the source study's methods: Adaptive's ImmunoSEQ software supplied the TCR sequencing data for 15 to 20 patients, while MiXCR and VDJtools were used to process a few other patients. To correct CD4 versus CD8 sorting errors, any sequence found in both subsets at a frequency ratio below 5:1 was removed. CDR3 nucleotide sequences shared between donor and recipient were removed because their origin could not be assigned. At least 2-fold expansion over unstimulated cells and a minimum CFSE-low frequency of 0.002% (template counts) or 0.001% (read counts) were required for clones to be classified as alloreactive. A clone was considered mappable if detected in the sequenced pre-transplant spleen, lymph node, or MLR CFSE-low populations of the donor or recipient. The cumulative frequency of alloreactive clones was calculated as a percentage of all sequences, weighted by copy number. Drawn from immuneACCESS, this table holds only the in-frame rearrangements with V and J called that TCRdb kept. Clones are partly lost; checked studies trace under half to an unresolved V gene and leave the rest unexplained. V and J calls and clone size are as listed in that table; D and trimming were resolved from the DNA. In all, the sample holds around 76,000 clones, and 90% to 95% of those were seen once. The ten largest clonotypes hold around 0.54% of the sample.

What this sample's time point label stands for: cells obtained before transplantation from donor or recipient. CD3+CD4+ and CD3+CD8+ populations were FACS-sorted from unstimulated pre-transplant donor and recipient cells taken from spleen or lymph nodes. The receptor was derived from a human donor who received an intestinal transplant. Sequenced here: unstimulated CD8+ T cells sorted from spleen or lymph node cells, sampled before intestinal transplant. The V gene is TRBV19 and the J gene is TRBJ2-3, with TRBD2 as a weak D call on 5 bases. The base sequence is TGTGCCAGTCACGGCGGGTTCCCAGATACGCAGTATTTT. Its coded protein is CASHGGFPDTQYF.